The following is a TCR beta chain sequence with its context. The antigen is not known. The data belong to a study of T-cell memory formation after mild COVID-19. Study observations and caveats: Some clones that responded turned up in pre-infection memory, which suggests that cross-reactive memory joined in. The study found balanced CD4/CD8 in clones contracting day 15 to 85 and a CD4+ lean in later expanders.

V lost 4 bases to trimming and J lost 0 bases, with 16 bases between them. The germline V gene has CDR1 SGHRS and CDR2 YFSETQ. The CDR3 covers 16 residues. 5'RACE primed at constant segments yielded TCR alpha and TCR beta cDNA libraries bearing sample barcodes and UMIs. One entry per CDR3 protein, called by TCRdb with MiXCR from the 5' RACE reads. Of 250,000 to 300,000 distinct CDR3 sequences listed, 15% to 20% were seen once; the top ten hold approximately 25%. Source material: PBMCs or a T cell subset sorted from them (not recorded which). This TCR was sampled from a man in his late teens or twenties who had mild COVID-19 (a few samples of this study predate the infection). Cell type and time point are not known. V and J are TRBV5-1 and TRBJ1-1; D gene unclear. CDR3 protein: CASSPGPMLLNTEAFF. The DNA for the CDR3 is TGCGCCAGCAGCCCGGGCCCCATGCTCTTGAACACTGAAGCTTTCTTT. Combining the CDR3 with reference TRBV5-1 and TRBJ1-1 gives the whole variable domain KAGVTQTPRYLIKTRGQQVTLSCSPISGHRSVSWYQQTPGQGLQFLFEYFSETQRNKGNFPGRFSGRQFSNSRSEMNVSTLELGDSALYLCASSPGPMLLNTEAFFGQGTRLTVV.